Listed here is a single T cell receptor (beta chain). As yet, its antigen is unknown. The data stem from a study of OX40 agonist ivuxolimab in advanced cancers. Turning to the study itself: The dose-escalation group included hepatocellular carcinoma, melanoma, renal cell carcinoma and head and neck cancer.

Study outcomes and limitations: Undetermined was the antigen specificity of the expanded peripheral T cells.

Germline-derived CDR1 and CDR2 are MNHEY and SMNVEV (reference sequence). The CDR3 has 12 residues. V was trimmed by 4 bases and J by 6 bases, leaving 10 bases between them. Libraries were prepared by immunoSEQ multiplex PCR; TCRdb keeps only in-frame clonotypes and omits some of them. The data hold more than 50,000 clones, with approximately 92% observed a single time. The chain recombines TRBV27 with TRBJ2-7; D remains ambiguous. Sequencing used CD4+ or CD8+ T cells sorted from blood, obtained in a trial of the OX40 agonist ivuxolimab. This receptor was obtained from an adult with an advanced solid tumor such as melanoma, head and neck, liver or kidney cancer. CDR3 bases: TGTGCCAGCAGTTACCCTGGTGGCGAGCAGTACTTC. It specifies CASSYPGGEQYF.